The 32 T cell receptor beta chains listed next were all sequenced from one sample in a study of CD8+CD57+ T cells in acquired aplastic anemia. CD8+CD57+ cell expansion, shown by flow cytometry, had occurred in the patients selected for sequencing. Using genomic DNA as the template, TCR beta VDJ and CDR3 profiling was carried out. MiXCR was run by TCRdb on the reads, yielding one entry per CDR3 protein. The repertoire includes more than 150,000 distinct CDR3 sequences, more than 45% of them detected once, and 2.5% to 4% sits in the top ten. Sample: sorted CD4+, CD8+, or CD8+CD57+ T cells (not recorded which) from PBMCs. The receptors were sampled from a human donor with aplastic anemia.

This clonotype was found a few times. The chain combines TRBV27 with TRBJ2-5; TRBD2 agrees at 9 bases. The CDR3 totals 12 residues. Unmatched junction bases numbered 4, after V lost 8 bases and J lost 6 bases. Per the germline V gene, CDR1 is MNHEY and CDR2 is SMNVEV (reference sequence). Here the CDR3 DNA reads TGTGCCAGCTGGAGCGGGGGGAAGACCCAGTACTTC. This encodes CASWSGGKTQYF.

The chain links TRBV19 to TRBJ2-7, with 8 bases fitting TRBD2. CDR3 length: 12 residues. The J segment lost 7 bases and the V segment lost 10 bases, leaving 9 bases of the junction unmatched. Germline CDR1 is LNHDA and CDR2 is SQIVND (reference sequence). The CDR3 loop reads CATDAGGREQYF. The DNA of the CDR3 is TGTGCCACCGACGCGGGAGGTCGAGAGCAGTACTTC.

With respect to this clonotype: The conserved phenylalanine or tryptophan is not found at the CDR3 terminus, so this likely reflects a read error. The V call is TRBV2, the J call TRBJ1-5, with 8 positions matching TRBD1. The CDR3 is 14 residues long. In germline, CDR1 is SNHLY, CDR2 FYNNEI. The CDR3 DNA reads as TGTGCCAGCAGTCAAGACAGGGGCAATCAGCTCCAGCATCTT. Translation: CASSQDRGNQLQHL.

This clonotype was detected many times. The chain has TRBV6-1 and TRBJ1-4; weak D call: TRBD1 (6 bases). From germline, CDR1 is MNHNS and CDR2 SASEGT. The CDR3 is 14 residues long. V was trimmed by 5 bases and J by 0 bases, leaving 7 bases between them. This chain's CDR3 is CASSTGTTNEKLFF. As DNA, the CDR3 is TGTGCCAGCAGTACAGGGACAACTAATGAAAAACTGTTTTTT.

The chain recombines TRBV25-1 with TRBJ2-3; D uncertain. The CDR3 runs 12 residues. Trimming stripped 4 bases from V and 4 bases from J, with 6 bases between. Per the germline V gene, CDR1 is MGHDK and CDR2 is SYGVNS. CDR3 DNA sequence: TGTGCCAGCAGTGTGGTGGCAGATACGCAGTATTTT. Protein: CASSVVADTQYF.

This sequence joins TRBV5-6 and TRBJ1-6; 8 bases match TRBD1. The germline V gene has CDR1 SGHDT and CDR2 YYEEEE. The CDR3 extends over 17 amino acids. Trimming removed 3 bases from V and 0 bases from J; junction bases left unmatched: 5. CDR3 sequence reads: CASSWGQEGSYNSPLHF. CDR3 nucleotides: TGTGCCAGCAGCTGGGGACAGGAAGGCTCCTATAATTCACCCCTCCACTTT.

This clonotype was seen many times. This sequence joins TRBV5-1 and TRBJ2-2; 9 bases fit TRBD1. Germline-derived CDR1 and CDR2 are SGHRS and YFSETQ. With 4 bases clipped from V and 6 bases from J, the junction kept 7 bases outside the gene matches. The CDR3 length is 15 residues. Here the CDR3 DNA reads TGCGCCAGCAGCACCGGACAGGGGAGGGCCGGGGAGCTGTTTTTT. Translating it yields CASSTGQGRAGELFF.

The chain combines TRBV9 with TRBJ1-5; weak D call: TRBD1 (5 bases). Trimming pared 3 bases from V and 5 bases from J, leaving 12 bases between. The CDR3 loop spans 14 amino acids. CDR1 SGDLS and CDR2 YYNGEE come from the germline V gene. The CDR3 here is CASSGPGNHQPQHF. The CDR3 DNA sequence: TGTGCCAGCAGCGGTCCAGGGAATCATCAGCCCCAGCATTTT.

This clonotype was seen just once. This chain joins TRBV20-1 and TRBJ2-3, with TRBD1 matching 7 bases. With 6 bases clipped from V and 2 bases from J, the junction kept 17 bases outside the gene matches. The germline CDR1 and CDR2 sequences are DFQATT and SNEGSKA (reference sequence). There are 17 residues in the CDR3. CDR3 sequence reads: CSASTRERDSPTDTQYF. The CDR3 DNA sequence: TGCAGTGCCAGCACCAGAGAACGGGACAGCCCCACAGATACGCAGTATTTT.

V and J are TRBV9 and TRBJ2-2; TRBD1 might be the D (5 bases). Trimming pared 7 bases from V and 6 bases from J, leaving 13 bases between. Germline V CDR1 and CDR2: SGDLS, YYNGEE. CDR3 length: 13 amino acids. The CDR3 coding sequence is TGTGCCAGCGGACAATCAGGGTCCGGGGAGCTGTTTTTT. The encoded protein is CASGQSGSGELFF.

This chain links TRBV19 with TRBJ1-6; D gene unclear. V dropped 2 bases and J dropped 8 bases, with 10 bases sitting between them. The CDR3 has 14 amino acids. The germline V gene has CDR1 LNHDA and CDR2 SQIVND (reference sequence). CDR3 region: CASSISVGDSPLHF. The CDR3 bases are TGTGCCAGTAGTATATCCGTTGGCGATTCACCCCTCCACTTT.

The V gene is TRBV12-3 or TRBV12-4, the J gene TRBJ2-5; 8 nucleotides match TRBD2. CDR3 size: 16 residues. V shed 3 bases, J shed 2 bases, and the junction held 8 bases outside the gene matches. Here the CDR3 DNA reads TGTGCCAGCAGTTTCAGGGCGGGGGGTACACAAGAGACCCAGTACTTC. It translates to CASSFRAGGTQETQYF.

This clonotype has a single count. The V call is TRBV29-1, the J call TRBJ1-1; possibly TRBD1 for D (5 bases). Germline CDR1 is SQVTM and CDR2 is ANQGSEA. This CDR3 contains 12 residues. Trimming left V 0 bases short and J 6 bases short, with 8 bases between. This CDR3 is CSVEEGVAEAFF. The CDR3 coding sequence is TGCAGCGTTGAAGAAGGGGTCGCTGAAGCTTTCTTT.

On this clonotype: One junction end does not reproduce the germline sequence, and a read error may be involved. The V call is TRBV19, the J call TRBJ2-4; a possible D gene is TRBD1 (6 bases). Looked up from germline, CDR1 is LNHDA and CDR2 is SQIVND (reference sequence). This CDR3 has 15 amino acids. The CDR3 nucleotides read TGTGTCAGTAAGGCCCAGGGGCTAGGCAAAGACATTCAGTACTTC. Protein: CVSKAQGLGKDIQYF.

This chain connects TRBV19 to TRBJ2-1; TRBD2 aligns across 7 bases. V was clipped by 4 bases and J by 3 bases; unmatched bases: 6. The CDR3 totals 15 residues. Germline V gene lookup returns CDR1 LNHDA and CDR2 SQIVND (reference sequence). The CDR3 protein is CASSREAGLYNEQFF. The CDR3 coding sequence is TGTGCCAGTAGTAGAGAAGCGGGGCTCTACAATGAGCAGTTCTTC.

The CDR3 loop reads CASSFEGGETQYF. CDR3 in DNA: TGTGCCAGCAGCTTCGAGGGGGGAGAGACCCAGTACTTC. The chain combines TRBV7-8 with TRBJ2-5, with D perhaps being TRBD1 or TRBD2 (6 bases each). Germline loops: CDR1 SGHVS, CDR2 FQNEAQ. This CDR3 contains 13 residues. Trimming took 3 bases from V and 4 from J, leaving 9 bases between them.

This clonotype was counted only a few times. This chain uses TRBV12-5 with TRBJ2-3; 7 bases agree with TRBD2. Trimming cost V 5 bases and J 5 bases; bases outside gene matches: 13. The CDR3 spans 16 residues. Germline loops: CDR1 LGHNT, CDR2 FRNRAP. This chain's CDR3 is CASGALASGAQDTQYF. DNA for the CDR3: TGTGCTAGTGGTGCATTAGCGAGCGGGGCCCAAGATACGCAGTATTTT.

The chain combines TRBV7-9 with TRBJ2-7; unclear D gene. This CDR3 spans 11 amino acids. The V end was cut by 1 base, the J end by 6 bases, with 4 bases between. Looked up from germline, CDR1 is SEHNR and CDR2 is FQNEAQ (reference sequence). CDR3 residues: CASSLESEQYF. The CDR3 coding sequence is TGTGCCAGCAGCTTAGAGAGCGAGCAGTACTTC.

This clonotype was seen repeatedly, ten times or more. The gene calls are TRBV9 and TRBJ2-1; 9 nucleotides line up with TRBD2. V shed 0 bases and J 5 bases; nucleotides not matched to a gene: 12. From germline, CDR1 is SGDLS and CDR2 YYNGEE. This CDR3 contains 18 residues. CDR3 nucleotide sequence: TGTGCCAGCAGCGTAGGGGGCGGGGGGGCCCCACGGGACAATGAGCAGTTCTTC. Translation gives CASSVGGGGAPRDNEQFF.

The genes are TRBV5-1 and TRBJ1-2; 9 bases line up with TRBD1. The V gene end was trimmed by 6 bases and the J gene end by 2 bases; junction bases not matched to a gene: 8. The CDR3 loop spans 15 amino acids. The germline gives CDR1 SGHRS, CDR2 YFSETQ. In DNA form, the CDR3 reads TGCGCCAGCACCGAAACAGGGGGCGTGAACTATGGCTACACCTTC. It encodes CASTETGGVNYGYTF.

CDR3 DNA sequence: TGCAGTGCTAGCCCTGATAATTCACCCCTCCACTTT. Protein: CSASPDNSPLHF. The J gene is TRBJ1-6, the V gene TRBV20-1, with unresolved D. V lost 3 bases and J 5 bases, leaving 5 bases between the germline ends. Germline lookup yields CDR1 DFQATT and CDR2 SNEGSKA (reference sequence). The CDR3 length is 12 residues.

The chain carries TRBV2 and TRBJ1-1, with D possibly matching TRBD1 (5 bases). CDR3 length: 15 amino acids. Trimming took 4 bases from V and 1 from J, leaving 13 bases between them. Germline V CDR1 and CDR2: SNHLY, FYNNEI. CDR3 region: CASSVRVGGNTEAFF. The DNA of the CDR3 is TGTGCCAGCAGTGTCAGGGTCGGAGGGAACACTGAAGCTTTCTTT.

Only a few counts were recorded for this clonotype. The final CDR3 position lacks the conserved phenylalanine or tryptophan, pointing to a likely read error. The gene calls are TRBV6-2 or TRBV6-3 and TRBJ1-5, with a weak D call TRBD1 (6 bases). Deletions cut 2 bases from V and 0 bases from J, with 14 bases between. Looked up from germline, CDR1 is MNHEY and CDR2 is SVGEGT. The CDR3 contains 17 residues. CDR3 in DNA: TGTGCCAGCAGTTACGGGTACAGGGAACATAGCAATCAGCCCCAGCATCTT. It specifies CASSYGYREHSNQPQHL.

To note about this clonotype: The junction differs from germline at one of its ends, possibly a read error. The chain joins TRBV7-2 to TRBJ2-5; 7 bases map to TRBD2. Germline assignment: CDR1 SGHTA and CDR2 FQGNSA. The CDR3 totals 15 residues. The CDR3 protein is CATSIPLGGGETQYF. The DNA for the CDR3 is TGTGCCACCAGCATCCCTCTGGGGGGAGGGGAGACCCAGTACTTC.

This clonotype occurred a few times. V gene TRBV19 combines with J gene TRBJ2-7; possibly TRBD1 for D (5 bases). V lost 2 bases and J lost 5, with 16 bases in between. The CDR3 runs to 15 residues. CDR1 and CDR2 (germline): LNHDA, SQIVND (reference sequence). CDR3 protein: CASSISAGMRNEQYF. In DNA, the CDR3 is TGTGCCAGTAGTATATCTGCAGGGATGAGGAACGAGCAGTACTTC.

Remarks on this clonotype: This could be a read error, since a much larger clone is one nucleotide away. The chain carries TRBV5-1 and TRBJ2-1; D could derive from TRBD1 or TRBD2 (5 bases each). The V end was cut by 2 bases, the J end by 2 bases, with 11 bases between. The germline CDR1 and CDR2 sequences are SGHRS and YFSETQ. The CDR3 is 15 amino acids. Here the CDR3 DNA reads TGCGCCAGCAGCTTACGGGGCACAACCTACAATGAGCAGTTCTTC. It translates to CASSLRGTTYNEQFF.

This clonotype was seen a few times. This may arise from a read error, as a much more abundant clone is one base away. The genes are TRBV13 and TRBJ2-7; weak D call: TRBD2 (6 bases). Deletions cut 10 bases from V and 7 bases from J, with 23 bases between. There are 14 residues in the CDR3. Germline V lookup: CDR1 PRHDT, CDR2 FYEKMQ (reference sequence). The CDR3 DNA reads TGTGCCATCAGGTCCCCTGGGGGTGCGGGAGAGCAGTACTTC. It encodes CAIRSPGGAGEQYF.

About this clonotype: A much larger clone is a single base away; this may be a read error. V and J are TRBV7-3 and TRBJ2-1; no reliable D call. Germline V gene lookup returns CDR1 SGHTA and CDR2 FQGTGA. CDR3 size: 15 residues. For the CDR3, the DNA is TGTGCCAGCAGCCCGACATCCAGCTCCTACAGTGAGCAGTTCTTC. Translation gives CASSPTSSSYSEQFF.

This chain joins TRBV20-1 and TRBJ2-7; D is unresolved. The CDR3 has 13 amino acids. The germline V and J ends were trimmed by 6 bases and 2 bases, with 14 bases remaining between them. Germline V gene sequence: CDR1 DFQATT, CDR2 SNEGSKA (reference sequence). CDR3 sequence: CSAPGPITYEQYF. CDR3 in DNA: TGCAGTGCACCCGGCCCTATCACCTACGAGCAGTACTTC.

This clonotype came up many times. The chain carries TRBV19 and TRBJ1-1; no reliable D call. Trimming removed 5 bases from V and 1 base from J, with 5 bases in between. Germline V gene data show CDR1 as LNHDA and CDR2 as SQIVND (reference sequence). The CDR3 spans 12 residues. CDR3 residues: CASSYPNTEAFF. The DNA for the CDR3 is TGTGCCAGTAGTTACCCGAACACTGAAGCTTTCTTT.

Many counts were recorded for this clonotype. The gene calls are TRBV10-3 and TRBJ1-1; D perhaps matches TRBD1 (5 bases). The germline V and J ends were trimmed by 2 bases and 11 bases, with 12 bases remaining between them. The CDR3 runs 12 residues. Germline CDR1 and CDR2: ENHRY and SYGVKD. The CDR3 reads CAISEPGEGAFF. The CDR3, as DNA: TGTGCCATCAGTGAGCCGGGGGAGGGGGCTTTCTTT.

This clonotype was seen more than once but under ten times. V gene TRBV19 combines with J gene TRBJ2-7; possibly TRBD2 for D (5 bases). This CDR3 region has 13 residues. The germline CDR1 and CDR2 sequences are LNHDA and SQIVND (reference sequence). CDR3 sequence reads: CASSLRAGYERYV. The CDR3 nucleotides are TGTGCCAGTAGTTTGAGGGCAGGCTACGAGCGGTACGTC.